This entry is about one TCR beta chain. PCR primers comprised 60 Vbeta and 13 Jbeta primers. Profiling relied on immunoSEQ multiplex PCR, and the TCRdb table lists in-frame clones only, not all of them. The table lists about 140,000 clones, around 77% of them singletons. This sample is drawn from a study of cytomegalovirus exposure and HLA in healthy donors. The receptor was derived from a man aged 25-45 years in good health. The sequencing input was PBMCs.

In DNA, the CDR3 is TGTGCCAGCAGGCGGGAGGTTAGCAATCAGCCCCAGCATTTT. Its translation: CASRREVSNQPQHF. The chain has TRBV2 and TRBJ1-5; the D is unclear. With 6 bases removed from V and 0 bases from J, the gap between germline ends came to 9 bases. The germline V gene encodes CDR1 SNHLY and CDR2 FYNNEI. The CDR3 spans 14 residues.